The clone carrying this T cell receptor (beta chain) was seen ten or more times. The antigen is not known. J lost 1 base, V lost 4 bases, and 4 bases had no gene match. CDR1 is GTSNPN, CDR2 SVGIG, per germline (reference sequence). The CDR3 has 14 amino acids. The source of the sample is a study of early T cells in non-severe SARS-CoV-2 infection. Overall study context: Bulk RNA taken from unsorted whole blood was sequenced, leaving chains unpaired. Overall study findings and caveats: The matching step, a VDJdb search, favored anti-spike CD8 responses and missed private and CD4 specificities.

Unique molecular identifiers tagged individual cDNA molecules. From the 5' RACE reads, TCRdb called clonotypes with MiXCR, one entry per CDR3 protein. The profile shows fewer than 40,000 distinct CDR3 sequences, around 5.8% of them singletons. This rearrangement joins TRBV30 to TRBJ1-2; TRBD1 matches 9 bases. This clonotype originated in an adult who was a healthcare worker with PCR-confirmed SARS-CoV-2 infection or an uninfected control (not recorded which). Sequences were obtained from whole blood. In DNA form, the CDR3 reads TGTGCCTGGACGCGGACAGGGGATAACTATGGCTACACCTTC. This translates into CAWTRTGDNYGYTF.